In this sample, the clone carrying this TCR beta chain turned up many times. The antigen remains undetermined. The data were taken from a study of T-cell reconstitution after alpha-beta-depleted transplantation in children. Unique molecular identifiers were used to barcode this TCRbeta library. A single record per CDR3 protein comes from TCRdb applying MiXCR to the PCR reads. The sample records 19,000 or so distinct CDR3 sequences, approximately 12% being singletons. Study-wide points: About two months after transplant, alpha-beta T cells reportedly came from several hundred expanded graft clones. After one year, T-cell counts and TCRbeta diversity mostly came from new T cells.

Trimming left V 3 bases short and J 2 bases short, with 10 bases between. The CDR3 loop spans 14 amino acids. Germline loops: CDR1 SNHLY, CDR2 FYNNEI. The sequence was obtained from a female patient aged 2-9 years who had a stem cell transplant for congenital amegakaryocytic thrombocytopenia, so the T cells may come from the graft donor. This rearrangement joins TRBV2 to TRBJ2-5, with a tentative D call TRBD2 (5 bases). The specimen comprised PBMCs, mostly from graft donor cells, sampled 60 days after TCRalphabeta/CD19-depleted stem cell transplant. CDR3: CASSDSRRQETQYF. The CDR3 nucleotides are TGTGCCAGCAGTGATAGTAGGAGGCAAGAGACCCAGTACTTC.